This T cell receptor (beta chain) was retrieved from a study of monozygotic twins with inflammatory bowel disease. Molecular identifiers with 6-nucleotide sample barcodes were added during cDNA synthesis via template switching. From its re-call of the 5' RACE reads, TCRdb lists each CDR3 protein once, without DNA. Its listing shows under 150,000 distinct CDR3 sequences. Germline CDR1 and CDR2: DFQATT and SNEGSKA (reference sequence). The CDR3 extends over 15 amino acids. The V gene is TRBV20-1, the J gene TRBJ1-5; the D call of TRBD1 rests on TCRdb alone, since no DNA is present to check it. The sequence was obtained from a human donor with ulcerative colitis or Crohn's disease, or a healthy co-twin of an affected twin (not recorded which). Material for sequencing was blood. The CDR3 spells CSARPTGGAGQPQHF.